The 10 T cell receptor beta chains below come from one sample, sequenced in a study of control samples from healthy donors and cancer patients. The data were produced by immunoSEQ multiplex PCR, yet TCRdb's version contains in-frame clones alone and is incomplete. The sample totals under 200,000 clones. The specimen sequenced was blood. The receptors were sampled from a woman aged 25 to 39 in good health.

The J gene is TRBJ2-7, the V gene TRBV19, with 7 nucleotides matching TRBD1. J was trimmed by 2 bases and V by 2 bases; bases with no gene match: 3. The CDR3 has 14 amino acids. Germline values: CDR1 LNHDA, CDR2 SQIVND (reference sequence). The CDR3 DNA sequence: TGTGCCAGTAGTATACGGGGACAGCCCTACGAGCAGTACTTC. Translating gives CASSIRGQPYEQYF.

The chain uses TRBV7-2 and TRBJ1-6; no definite D call. The V gene's germline CDR1 is SGHTA and CDR2 FQGNSA. Trimming shortened V by 5 bases and J by 7 bases, and 15 bases separated the two germline ends. The CDR3 is made up of 15 amino acids. CDR3 nucleotide sequence: TGTGCCAGCAGCGCAACGCTCGCGGGAAATTCACCCCTCCACTTT. It yields the protein CASSATLAGNSPLHF.

The chain links TRBV6-5 to TRBJ2-5, with 9 bases lining up with TRBD1. In germline, CDR1 is MNHEY, CDR2 SVGAGI. CDR3 length: 13 residues. V lost 10 bases and J lost 4; bases outside the gene matches: 7. The CDR3, as DNA: TGTGCCACTAAGACAGGGGGTGGAGAGACCCAGTACTTC. Translation: CATKTGGGETQYF.

The genes are TRBV5-1 and TRBJ2-1; 11 bases match TRBD2. The CDR3 extends over 16 amino acids. Germline CDR1 SGHRS, CDR2 YFSETQ. V lost 5 bases, J lost 9 bases, and 13 bases stayed unmatched. CDR3 sequence (DNA): TGCGCCAGCAGACCTTTTATAGCGGGGGGGCTGTCTGAGCAGTTCTTC. It specifies CASRPFIAGGLSEQFF.

This chain uses TRBV10-1 with TRBJ2-1, with D unclear. CDR1 and CDR2 from the germline V gene are WNHNN and SYGVQD (reference sequence). Trimming took off 4 bases at V and 0 bases at J, with 10 bases between the two ends. The CDR3 covers 15 residues. CDR3 loop: CASSGGPSSYNEQFF. CDR3 bases: TGCGCCAGCAGTGGCGGACCTTCCTCCTACAATGAGCAGTTCTTC.

The chain joins TRBV28 to TRBJ1-1; D is ambiguous. The CDR3 covers 13 residues. Germline V gene sequence: CDR1 MDHEN, CDR2 SYDVKM. Trimming took off 2 bases at V and 0 bases at J, with 4 bases between the two ends. In DNA form, the CDR3 reads TGTGCCAGCAGTTTAGCCTTGAACACTGAAGCTTTCTTT. It is translated as CASSLALNTEAFF.

This sequence joins TRBV5-1 and TRBJ1-4, with D hard to call. The CDR3 has 15 amino acids. In germline, CDR1 is SGHRS, CDR2 YFSETQ. Trimming removed 4 bases at V and 5 bases at J, with 15 bases between. The CDR3 nucleotides are TGCGCCAGCAGCCTGGTGGGAGGGTACAATGAAAAACTGTTTTTT. Its translation is CASSLVGGYNEKLFF.

The rearrangement links TRBV28 to TRBJ1-2; D ambiguous. The V end lost 2 bases, the J end lost 4 bases, and 8 bases lay between the germline ends. Germline loops: CDR1 MDHEN, CDR2 SYDVKM. The CDR3 runs to 13 residues. As DNA, the CDR3 is TGTGCCAGCAGTTTAAGCGGTATCTATGGCTACACCTTC. It encodes CASSLSGIYGYTF.

On this clone: Relative to the germline gene, one junction end is altered; a read error may explain this. V usage is TRBV2 and J usage is TRBJ2-2; a weak D match, TRBD2 (5 bases). The germline V gene encodes CDR1 SNHLY and CDR2 FYNNEI. This CDR3 is 11 amino acids long. The CDR3 sequence is CASSPYRGAVF. CDR3 DNA sequence: TGTGCCAGCAGTCCCTACCGGGGAGCTGTTTTT.

This sequence joins TRBV7-9 and TRBJ1-2; D gene uncertain. CDR1 SEHNR and CDR2 FQNEAQ come from the germline V gene (reference sequence). The CDR3 extends over 12 amino acids. V lost 1 base and J 8 bases, leaving 8 bases between the germline ends. CDR3 nucleotides: TGTGCCAGCAGCTTAGGTCGGGAGGGCTACACCTTC. Its translation is CASSLGREGYTF.